A single sample gave rise to the 29 T cell receptor beta chains below, sequenced in a study of blood T cells in healthy people across ages. Combining a sample-barcoded 5' primer with a J-beta primer mix, a second PCR ran for about 7 to 11 cycles. A single record per CDR3 protein comes from TCRdb applying MiXCR to the 5' RACE reads. Of roughly 860,000 distinct CDR3 sequences listed, approximately 59% are singletons. The sample consisted of blood. These receptor sequences come from a young man in good health.

The chain has TRBV10-3 and TRBJ2-1, with no clear D. Germline CDR1 reads ENHRY; CDR2 reads SYGVKD. CDR3 size: 13 residues. Trimming left V 8 bases short and J 1 base short, with 9 bases between. CDR3 bases: TGTGCCATCGCACGCGGATCCTACAATGAGCAGTTCTTC. This sequence encodes CAIARGSYNEQFF.

This sequence joins TRBV5-4 and TRBJ2-3; D is uncertain. V was trimmed by 4 bases and J by 5 bases, leaving 14 bases between them. Germline V gene data show CDR1 as SGHNT and CDR2 as YYREEE (reference sequence). The CDR3 is made up of 14 amino acids. The CDR3 nucleotides are TGTGCCAGCAGCCCACGACTGGCGGTAGATACGCAGTATTTT. This encodes CASSPRLAVDTQYF.

This chain connects TRBV28 to TRBJ2-7, with 9 nucleotides matching TRBD2. The germline CDR1 and CDR2 sequences are MDHEN and SYDVKM. This CDR3 has 15 amino acids. J lost 4 bases, V lost 4 bases, and 8 bases had no gene match. The CDR3 sequence is CASSSGTSSNYEQYF. The DNA for the CDR3 is TGTGCCAGCAGTTCCGGGACTAGCAGTAATTACGAGCAGTACTTC.

The V and J genes are TRBV7-8 and TRBJ2-5; a weak D match, TRBD2 (6 bases). V lost 1 base to trimming and J lost 3 bases, with 9 bases between them. Germline V lookup: CDR1 SGHVS, CDR2 FQNEAQ. CDR3 size: 14 residues. The CDR3 loop reads CASSLVAGKETQYF. The CDR3 DNA is TGTGCCAGCAGCTTAGTTGCGGGGAAAGAGACCCAGTACTTC.

This clonotype was found a few times. The rearrangement joins TRBV11-2 to TRBJ2-1; D gene unclear. The germline V gene has CDR1 SGHAT and CDR2 FQNNGV. V was cut by 5 bases and J by 10 bases, with 18 bases left in between. The CDR3 spans 14 residues. CDR3 DNA sequence: TGTGCCAGCAGCGGACCTAGGTACAAGGAGGAGCAGTTCTTC. This codes for CASSGPRYKEEQFF.

This clonotype was recorded once. V gene TRBV2 combines with J gene TRBJ1-5, with D possibly matching TRBD1 (6 bases). The V end lost 6 bases, the J end lost 6 bases, and 24 bases lay between the germline ends. The CDR3 is 17 amino acids. Per the germline V gene, CDR1 is SNHLY and CDR2 is FYNNEI. CDR3 amino acids: CASRNGVMGASVQPQHF. The CDR3 nucleotides are TGTGCCAGCAGGAACGGGGTTATGGGGGCATCTGTTCAGCCCCAGCATTTT.

The chain combines TRBV4-3 with TRBJ2-1; 13 bases line up with TRBD2. The germline gives CDR1 LGHNA, CDR2 YSLEER. J lost 0 bases, V lost 4 bases, and 12 bases had no gene match. This CDR3 region has 20 residues. In DNA, the CDR3 is TGCGCCAGCAGCCTCCATTCCGGGACTAGCGGGGAAACCTCCTACAATGAGCAGTTCTTC. It codes for CASSLHSGTSGETSYNEQFF.

The chain couples TRBV20-1 to TRBJ2-3, with 13 bases matching TRBD2. V trimming: 6 bases; J trimming: 1 base; junction bases outside the gene matches: 4. Germline-derived CDR1 and CDR2 are DFQATT and SNEGSKA (reference sequence). The CDR3 has 15 amino acids. The CDR3 spells CSAPGLAGRTDTQYF. CDR3 bases: TGCAGTGCACCGGGACTAGCGGGGCGCACAGATACGCAGTATTTT.

This clonotype has more than one count but fewer than ten. The J gene is TRBJ2-1, the V gene TRBV2; D unresolved. The V and J ends lost 2 bases and 5 bases respectively, with 16 bases between them. From germline, CDR1 is SNHLY and CDR2 FYNNEI. CDR3 length equals 16 residues. The CDR3 here is CASSESRGSGDNEQFF. CDR3 coding DNA: TGTGCCAGCAGTGAAAGTCGTGGTAGTGGCGACAATGAGCAGTTCTTC.

This clonotype turned up a few times. V gene TRBV20-1 combines with J gene TRBJ2-5; D gene ambiguous. V lost 0 bases to trimming and J lost 0 bases, with 14 bases between them. The CDR3 runs 16 residues. The germline V gene has CDR1 DFQATT and CDR2 SNEGSKA (reference sequence). The CDR3 here is CSARDPSRNHQETQYF. The CDR3 DNA reads as TGCAGTGCTAGAGACCCCTCCCGGAACCACCAAGAGACCCAGTACTTC.

CDR3 coding DNA: TGTGCCAGCAGCCAAGGGACTAGCGGGGATTACAATGAGCAGTTCTTC. It specifies CASSQGTSGDYNEQFF. The rearrangement uses TRBV4-2 and TRBJ2-1, with 12 bases identical to TRBD2. Germline values: CDR1 LGHNA, CDR2 YNFKEQ. The CDR3 extends over 16 amino acids. The ends lost 1 base at V and 4 bases at J; junction bases unmatched: 2.

This clonotype was seen only a few times. This rearrangement joins TRBV20-1 to TRBJ2-7; 7 bases match TRBD2. The CDR3 runs to 14 residues. CDR1 DFQATT and CDR2 SNEGSKA come from the germline V gene (reference sequence). The ends lost 6 bases at V and 3 bases at J; junction bases unmatched: 11. In DNA form, the CDR3 reads TGCAGTGCGAAAGGGCGGGGGTGGGTCTACGAGCAGTACTTC. Protein: CSAKGRGWVYEQYF.

The CDR3 region is CASSPSWGDGYTF. In DNA form, the CDR3 reads TGTGCCAGCAGCCCGAGCTGGGGGGATGGCTACACCTTC. The V and J genes are TRBV9 and TRBJ1-2; possible D gene TRBD1, 5 bases. V was clipped by 4 bases and J by 6 bases, with 13 bases between them. The CDR3 sequence is 13 residues long. From germline, CDR1 is SGDLS and CDR2 YYNGEE.

The table lists this clonotype with a count of one. The rearrangement joins TRBV6-6 to TRBJ2-3, with a possible D match to TRBD2 (5 bases). There are 15 residues in the CDR3. V was clipped by 2 bases and J by 5 bases, with 14 bases between them. Germline CDR1 MNHNY, CDR2 SVGAGI (reference sequence). This chain's CDR3 is CASSYTGESRDTQYF. In DNA, the CDR3 is TGTGCCAGCAGTTACACTGGGGAGTCGAGAGATACGCAGTATTTT.

A few counts support this clonotype. V usage is TRBV4-3 and J usage is TRBJ2-3; 10 bases agree with TRBD2. The germline CDR1 and CDR2 sequences are LGHNA and YSLEER. Germline trimming cut 5 bases from V and 3 bases from J; bases unmatched to any gene: 5. This CDR3 comprises 15 residues. CDR3 nucleotides: TGCGCCAGCAGCACTAGCGGGGCGACGACAGATACGCAGTATTTT. Translated, it gives CASSTSGATTDTQYF.

This clonotype appeared a few times. Just one base apart from a much larger clone, this may be a read error. The chain carries TRBV12-3 or TRBV12-4 and TRBJ2-7; 7 bases agree with TRBD2. This CDR3 region has 14 residues. V lost 7 bases to trimming and J lost 1 base; unmatched junction nucleotides: 7. The chain's CDR3 is CASTNGGGSYEQYF. CDR3 coding DNA: TGTGCCAGCACCAATGGCGGGGGTTCCTACGAGCAGTACTTC.

The V and J genes are TRBV9 and TRBJ2-1; 7 bases fit TRBD1. Germline V CDR1 and CDR2: SGDLS, YYNGEE. The CDR3 loop spans 15 amino acids. V dropped 4 bases and J dropped 5; count of bases not matched to a gene: 9. This CDR3 reads CASSPRDSKNNEQFF. CDR3 in DNA: TGTGCCAGCAGCCCCCGGGACAGTAAGAACAATGAGCAGTTCTTC.

V usage is TRBV28 and J usage is TRBJ2-1; 12 bases are a match to TRBD2. There are 20 residues in the CDR3. V trimming: 4 bases; J trimming: 6 bases; junction bases outside the gene matches: 19. CDR1 is MDHEN and CDR2 is SYDVKM in the germline V gene. The CDR3 sequence is CASSSLGGLAGGRGINEQFF. In DNA, the CDR3 is TGTGCCAGCAGTTCCCTCGGAGGGCTAGCGGGGGGGAGGGGGATCAATGAGCAGTTCTTC.

V usage is TRBV7-8 and J usage is TRBJ2-7, with 7 bases identical to TRBD1. Germline trimming cut 1 base from V and 0 bases from J; bases unmatched to any gene: 15. The CDR3 loop spans 19 amino acids. Germline V lookup: CDR1 SGHVS, CDR2 FQNEAQ. The CDR3 coding sequence is TGTGCCAGCAGCTTAGATCGGCGGGCTGCAGGGGGTAGCTCCTACGAGCAGTACTTC. Amino acid sequence: CASSLDRRAAGGSSYEQYF.

V usage is TRBV4-3 and J usage is TRBJ2-1, with 8 bases identical to TRBD2. Trimming cost V 0 bases and J 8 bases; bases outside gene matches: 6. Per the germline V gene, CDR1 is LGHNA and CDR2 is YSLEER. The CDR3 is 15 residues long. The CDR3 spells CASSQDWAGGDEQFF. CDR3 nucleotides: TGCGCCAGCAGCCAAGACTGGGCCGGGGGGGATGAGCAGTTCTTC.

This chain links TRBV20-1 with TRBJ1-4; D not resolved. The CDR3 sequence is 12 residues long. V lost 0 bases, J lost 7 bases, and 6 bases lay in between. Germline CDR1 DFQATT, CDR2 SNEGSKA (reference sequence). CDR3 DNA sequence: TGCAGTGCTAGAGATCAGGTTGAAAAACTGTTTTTT. The encoded protein is CSARDQVEKLFF.

The CDR3 loop is CSVAGTSGGRETQYF. CDR3 DNA sequence: TGCAGCGTTGCGGGGACTAGCGGGGGGCGAGAGACCCAGTACTTC. The chain combines TRBV29-1 with TRBJ2-7, with 15 nucleotides matching TRBD2. The DNA end lines up better with TRBJ2-5; the J call may be wrong. Germline CDR1 is SQVTM and CDR2 is ANQGSEA. The CDR3 length is 15 residues.

The rearrangement uses TRBV7-2 and TRBJ1-2; tentative D call: TRBD1 (6 bases). Germline CDR1 and CDR2: SGHTA and FQGNSA. Trimming removed 5 bases from V and 4 bases from J, with 14 bases in between. There are 14 residues in the CDR3. CDR3 region: CASSPAGQTYGYTF. DNA for the CDR3: TGTGCCAGCAGCCCAGCAGGACAGACCTATGGCTACACCTTC.

V usage is TRBV7-8 and J usage is TRBJ2-1; 9 bases agree with TRBD2. V lost 5 bases and J lost 4; bases outside the gene matches: 12. Per germline, CDR1 SGHVS and CDR2 FQNEAQ. This CDR3 contains 17 residues. Here the CDR3 DNA reads TGTGCCAGCAGCCCCCAGGTCCTAGCGGGGCTATACAATGAGCAGTTCTTC. This gives the protein CASSPQVLAGLYNEQFF.

In its sample, this clonotype was seen once. The chain couples TRBV9 to TRBJ1-5; no clear D gene. Germline assignment: CDR1 SGDLS and CDR2 YYNGEE. The CDR3 is 14 residues long. V gave up 0 bases and J gave up 5 bases, with 9 bases separating them. The CDR3 loop is CASSVDKYYQPQHF. The CDR3 DNA reads as TGTGCCAGCAGCGTAGATAAGTACTATCAGCCCCAGCATTTT. Using reference TRBV9 and TRBJ1-5 for the parts outside the CDR3, the full variable domain is DSGVTQTPKHLITATGQRVTLRCSPRSGDLSVYWYQQSLDQGLQFLIQYYNGEERAKGNILERFSAQQFPDLHSELNLSSLELGDSALYFCASSVDKYYQPQHFGDGTRLSIL.

This clonotype was picked up a small number of times. V gene TRBV27 combines with J gene TRBJ1-5; D is uncertain. V shed 7 bases and J shed 0 bases, with 10 bases lying between them. CDR3 length: 14 residues. CDR1 MNHEY and CDR2 SMNVEV come from the germline V gene (reference sequence). The CDR3 coding sequence is TGTGCCAGCAAGAACAATTATAGCAATCAGCCCCAGCATTTT. Amino acids: CASKNNYSNQPQHF.

In its sample, this clonotype was seen many times. Compared with germline, one end of the junction differs, possibly owing to a read error. The chain has TRBV10-3 and TRBJ2-6, with a possible D match to TRBD2 (5 bases). This CDR3 contains 14 residues. Germline V gives CDR1 ENHRY, CDR2 SYGVKD. DNA for the CDR3: TGTGCCGTCAGCCCAGGACTGGGGGCCAACGTCCTGACTTTC. It yields the protein CAVSPGLGANVLTF.

The rearrangement uses TRBV7-2 and TRBJ2-7, with TRBD1 matching 12 bases. Germline assignment: CDR1 SGHTA and CDR2 FQGNSA. CDR3 length: 16 amino acids. Trimming at V came to 1 base and at J to 2 bases, leaving 3 bases not matched to a gene. The chain's CDR3 is CASSLGDRGLPYEQYF. CDR3 sequence (DNA): TGTGCCAGCAGCTTAGGGGACAGGGGGCTTCCCTACGAGCAGTACTTC.

CDR3 loop: CASSLQPWGGSGYTF. CDR3 nucleotides: TGCGCCAGCAGCCTCCAACCTTGGGGGGGCTCTGGCTACACCTTC. The V gene is TRBV4-3, the J gene TRBJ1-2; tentatively, D is TRBD1 (6 bases). V lost 4 bases to trimming and J lost 7 bases, with 19 bases between them. CDR1 and CDR2 (germline): LGHNA, YSLEER. CDR3 length: 15 amino acids.